Included here is one T cell receptor beta chain sequence, with context. The antigen this receptor binds is unknown. A much more abundant neighbour one base away suggests this may be a read error. This record comes from a study of T cells in Graves' hyperthyroidism and ophthalmopathy (dated by TCRdb to 2018 to 2020). At the level of the whole study: A discovery cohort of roughly 96 patients, approximately 44 with Graves' ophthalmopathy and over 55 with stable Graves' hyperthyroidism, was used to find distinguishing TCR V-J signatures. According to the paper, TCR Vbeta CDR3 sequencing was carried out on more than 120 peripheral blood samples, which came from 40 to 45 ophthalmopathy, about 75 hyperthyroidism and approximately 17 progressor patients. The 100 discovery patients were randomly split 7:3 into training and test sets. An independent validation cohort of around 19 hyperthyroidism patients and some 15 patients who later progressed to ophthalmopathy tested prospective prediction of ophthalmopathy. In several Graves' hyperthyroidism patients, the study also compared T-cell repertoires from thyroid tissue with T-cell repertoires from blood. After sampling, hyperthyroidism patients received methimazole starting at 30 mg daily, and ophthalmopathy patients received high-dose intravenous methylprednisolone.

Amplification of TCR beta CDR3 regions was carried out from RNA transcripts. The TCR CDR3 was subjected to a first round of RT-PCR using the HTBI primer set and the Qiagen OneStep RT-PCR kit. Libraries were constructed in a second round of multiplex PCR, after which size selection and purification were performed. The libraries were sequenced on an Illumina HiSeq2000 using paired-end 100 bp reads. From the authors' description of their analysis: SOAPnuke was used to process the raw data, throwing out any read that contained adapters or uncalled bases, had a mean Phred below 15, or lacked an exact constant-primer or identifier match. COPE v1.2.5 was used to merge the high-quality paired reads, and each unique nucleotide sequence was defined as a clonotype. MiTCR v1.1 was used to align clonotypes to the IMGT TRBV, TRBD and TRBJ reference segments. The analysis was restricted to V-J combinations with a frequency above 0.0001, which together covered about 99% of the repertoires. The TCS score was defined as F50 (clonal expansion) divided by E x V (chaos), with BLOSUM62-based TCRdist calculated between CDR3 peptides within each V-J. Welch's t-statistics and random forest reduced just over 500 V-J features to 10 to 15, which were used in a naive Bayes classifier (R e1071). Thyroid-blood repertoire similarity was quantified with the Morisita-Horn index. In-frame beta chains were kept once TCRdb had trimmed the public reads at Q25 with fastp and called clones with MiXCR. When rows share a CDR3 protein, they turn into one entry using the most common DNA and genes. It is TCRdb's table, rather than the study itself, that gives the V and J calls and clone size. This sample gives around 600,000 distinct CDR3 sequences in total; roughly 46% of them show up just once. The biggest ten clones account for less than 9.5% of the sample.

Results the study describes overall, beyond this receptor: A 13 V-J signature model separated ophthalmopathy from stable hyperthyroidism, with just over 85% sensitivity and 81.08% specificity in cross-validation and 80%/75% in testing. No statistical method was used to set the sample size in advance, and investigators knew the group allocation. In validation, progression to ophthalmopathy was predicted by the model with more than 65% sensitivity and 72.22% specificity, a median of about 6.8 months before onset. Most expanded thyroid clonotypes (frequency above 0.001) were also found in blood, which suggests that blood repertoires may mirror thyroid immune responses.

Spanning cysteine to phenylalanine, the CDR3 consists of 13 amino acids. CDR3 DNA only is kept here, 39 bases in frame from base 1. V loses 3 bases, J loses 9 bases, and the germline ends lie 17 bases apart. From a lookup of the germline V gene (reference sequence), CDR1 and CDR2 are DFQATT and SNEGSKA. Patients with uncontrolled infections, other autoimmune diseases, pregnancy or lactation were excluded. Diagnoses were based on clinical symptoms, serum thyroxine and TRAb, thyroid ultrasound and orbital computed tomography. Trizol reagent was used to extract total RNA, and RNA quality was then checked on an Agilent 2100 Bioanalyzer.

Recombination connected TRBV20-1 to TRBJ2-5; the D gene lacks a confident call. Sequencing used peripheral blood or thyroid tissue (not recorded which). This TCR derives from an adult man with Graves' disease, either hyperthyroidism or ophthalmopathy (not recorded which). This receptor has the CDR3 CSARRGVDEAQYF. The DNA is TGCAGTGCTAGGCGAGGAGTTGACGAGGCCCAGTACTTC.